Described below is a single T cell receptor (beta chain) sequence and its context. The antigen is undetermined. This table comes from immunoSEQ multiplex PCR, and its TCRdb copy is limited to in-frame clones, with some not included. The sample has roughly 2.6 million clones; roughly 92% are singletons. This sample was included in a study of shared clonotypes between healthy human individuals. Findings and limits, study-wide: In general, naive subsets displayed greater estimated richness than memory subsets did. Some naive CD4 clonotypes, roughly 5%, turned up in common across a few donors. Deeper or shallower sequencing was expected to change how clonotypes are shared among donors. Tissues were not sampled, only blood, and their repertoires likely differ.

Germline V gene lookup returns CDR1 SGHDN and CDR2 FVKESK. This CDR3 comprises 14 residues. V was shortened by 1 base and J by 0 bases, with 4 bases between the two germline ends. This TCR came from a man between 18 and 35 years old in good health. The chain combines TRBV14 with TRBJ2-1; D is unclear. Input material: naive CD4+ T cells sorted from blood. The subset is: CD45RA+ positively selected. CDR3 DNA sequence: TGTGCCAGCAGCCAAGGGAACTCCTACAATGAGCAGTTCTTC. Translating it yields CASSQGNSYNEQFF.